These T cell receptor beta chains were read from a single sample in a study of T cell responses to AZD1222 COVID-19 vaccine. The repertoire was sequenced with immunoSEQ multiplex PCR; TCRdb's copy has only in-frame clones and lacks some. The data show around 150,000 clones, roughly 92% seen once. The specimen was peripheral blood, collected on day 0 of AZD1222 vaccination. Source of these receptors: an adult in good health. Each CDR3 is given with its conserved first and last residue. Each record gives: V gene, J gene, CDR3 protein.

TRBV4-3,TRBJ2-3,CASSQDFRADTQYF
TRBV24-1,TRBJ1-2,CATSDRTGNYGYTF
TRBV6-5,TRBJ1-5,CATSLGDLSNQPQHF
TRBV2,TRBJ1-2,CASAGTGGSNYGYTF
TRBV21-1,TRBJ1-2,CASSKRATAGATNYGYTF
TRBV5-1,TRBJ2-7,CASSLAGRGWDEQYF
TRBV30,TRBJ1-2,CAWSQSNYGYTF
TRBV5-1,TRBJ2-2,CASSSRGRGETGELFF
TRBV5-5,TRBJ2-7,CASSLGPAPDSYEQYF
TRBV7-8,TRBJ1-1,CASSVTTRTEAFF
TRBV18,TRBJ2-5,CASSPGQPLAAQYF
TRBV18,TRBJ1-2,CASSPSQGQLNYGYTF
TRBV12-3/TRBV12-4,TRBJ1-1,CASRLGVYTEAFF
TRBV18,TRBJ1-1,CASSPRRGTGGADTEAFF
TRBV21-1,TRBJ2-7,CASSKGNGFSYEQYF
TRBV11-2,TRBJ1-1,CASIREGAGAVNTEAFF
TRBV7-2,TRBJ2-2,CASSSDTWRTGELFF
TRBV6-5,TRBJ1-6,CASSFPRSSYNSPLHF
TRBV20-1,TRBJ1-2,CSASGEDYGYTF
TRBV5-1,TRBJ1-1,CASSLEGGPNTEAFF
TRBV2,TRBJ1-3,CASRPPGQGATIYF
TRBV7-9,TRBJ2-1,CASSTVETEKSQFF
TRBV11-3,TRBJ1-5,CASSLERRPSRHF
TRBV3-1/TRBV3-2,TRBJ2-1,CASSQDGRRGSYNEQFF
TRBV7-2,TRBJ1-2,CASSLSSTNYGYTF
TRBV19,TRBJ1-5,CASSQPGTGVQPQHF
TRBV28,TRBJ1-1,CASSSPGQGLGTEAFF
TRBV4-1,TRBJ1-5,CASSQWEGAGQPQHF
TRBV4-3,TRBJ1-6,CASSPRLGVSPLHF
TRBV10-3,TRBJ1-2,CAMAGTHTPGGYTF
TRBV20-1,TRBJ2-7,CSASKSSEGALGYEQYF
TRBV23-1,TRBJ2-2,CASSQSAQQESNTGELFF